The rows below give T cell receptor beta chains drawn from one sample of a study of control samples from healthy donors and cancer patients. Assay used: immunoSEQ multiplex PCR; TCRdb lists only in-frame clones, some missing. The sample holds around 150,000 clones, roughly 88% seen once. Sequenced sample: blood. These receptor sequences come from a man younger than 35 in good health. The conserved cysteine and the conserved F or W are not part of the CDR3 here. Each record gives: V gene, J gene, D gene, CDR3 protein. The D gene is left open where the match is weak.

TRBV5-4	TRBJ1-1	NA	ASSSRVNRGNTEAF
TRBV7-3	TRBJ1-1	NA	ASTHQWRNTEAF
TRBV6-5	TRBJ1-2	TRBD1	ASIQEGTGGGGYT
TRBV18	TRBJ2-7	NA	ASSPSATYEQY
TRBV28	TRBJ1-2	TRBD1	ASSPQGRDGYT
TRBV4-1	TRBJ1-1	NA	ASSSRTENTEAF
TRBV7-3	TRBJ1-6	NA	ASSLKEEALH
TRBV6-1	TRBJ2-2	NA	ASSEGAGELF
TRBV28	TRBJ1-6	TRBD1	ASSFLDRANESPLH
TRBV3-1/TRBV3-2	TRBJ2-1	NA	ASSRTGGDNEQF
TRBV29-1	TRBJ2-7	NA	SVGGPRNSISYEQY
TRBV11-2	TRBJ2-7	NA	ASSLGIQLLTYEQY
TRBV6-2/TRBV6-3	TRBJ2-5	TRBD2	ASSYFRGVAGGSETQY
TRBV11-3	TRBJ2-2	NA	ASSLAGGPTGELF
TRBV19	TRBJ1-2	TRBD1	ASTPRGQGFIGYT
TRBV6-5	TRBJ2-3	NA	ASSYSRTARDTQY
TRBV4-1	TRBJ1-4	NA	ASSPSSGATNEKLF
TRBV6-5	TRBJ1-6	NA	ASSPDRGRSAPLH
TRBV28	TRBJ1-1	NA	ASSRPGQRRTEAF
TRBV7-8	TRBJ2-1	NA	ASSFTRQANEQF
TRBV30	TRBJ2-5	NA	AWSGTPASETQY
TRBV3-1/TRBV3-2	TRBJ2-3	NA	ASSQEPETTDTQY
TRBV28	TRBJ2-7	NA	ASRYTGFLDYEQY
TRBV5-6	TRBJ2-7	NA	ASSLASNEQY
TRBV19	TRBJ1-3	NA	ASSTGATGNTIY
TRBV9	TRBJ1-3	TRBD1	ASQGAGDTIY
TRBV7-9	TRBJ2-3	NA	ASSLGGVTDAQY
TRBV18	TRBJ1-2	TRBD1	ASSGQGGDYYGYT
TRBV7-9	TRBJ1-1	TRBD1	ASSSDRARRMNTEAF
TRBV19	TRBJ1-5	NA	ASRRQWDSNQPQH
TRBV28	TRBJ1-2	NA	ASKLPQGSYGYT
TRBV12-3/TRBV12-4	TRBJ2-1	NA	ASSSGDEQF
TRBV9	TRBJ1-1	TRBD1	ASSASAGTGGSYTEAF
TRBV11-2	TRBJ2-7	NA	ASSLERGPAYEQY
TRBV2	TRBJ1-5	TRBD1	ASSRDSSNQPQH
TRBV5-6	TRBJ1-6	NA	ASSYVGGETYNSPLH
TRBV9	TRBJ2-2	NA	ASSVNTGELF
TRBV4-3	TRBJ2-3	NA	ASSQDLVSGGGTDTQY
TRBV9	TRBJ2-4	NA	ASSPGRDIQY
TRBV4-1	TRBJ2-1	NA	ASSQVAYNEQF
TRBV2	TRBJ1-4	TRBD1	ASSRRQGANEKLF
TRBV7-3	TRBJ1-3	TRBD1	ASSPTGGGDTIY